This T cell receptor beta chain comes out of a study of regulatory T cells in long-lasting Graves disease. Time point defined: newly diagnosed GD, antithyroid drugs for less than 3 months. The TCR library was made from RNA that had been extracted from PBMCs in TRIzol. The table lists this clonotype with a few counts. The CDR3 spans 16 residues. V lost 1 base, J lost 7 bases, and 17 bases lay in between. Germline CDR1 is MDHEN and CDR2 is SYDVKM. Investigators prepared the TCR beta libraries by applying iRepertoire HTBI primers and Arm-PCR of CDR3 regions. TCRdb recomputed calls from the multiplex PCR reads with MiXCR, one row per CDR3 protein. The sample shows about 400,000 distinct CDR3 sequences, about 15% of them seen only once. This sample also belongs to another study, concerning T cells in Graves' hyperthyroidism and ophthalmopathy. This second study notes: Carried out on the TCR CDR3, a first-round RT-PCR used the HTBI primer set.

Sample: peripheral blood mononuclear cells (PBMCs), taken at new diagnosis, from a patient treated with antithyroid drugs. The source of this sequence is a woman aged 40 to 55 with Graves disease. This rearrangement joins TRBV28 to TRBJ2-1; D is ambiguous. The CDR3 DNA reads TGTGCCAGCAGTTTATCCCAATTAACTTTTGGGAATGAGCAGTTCTTC. Encoded protein: CASSLSQLTFGNEQFF.